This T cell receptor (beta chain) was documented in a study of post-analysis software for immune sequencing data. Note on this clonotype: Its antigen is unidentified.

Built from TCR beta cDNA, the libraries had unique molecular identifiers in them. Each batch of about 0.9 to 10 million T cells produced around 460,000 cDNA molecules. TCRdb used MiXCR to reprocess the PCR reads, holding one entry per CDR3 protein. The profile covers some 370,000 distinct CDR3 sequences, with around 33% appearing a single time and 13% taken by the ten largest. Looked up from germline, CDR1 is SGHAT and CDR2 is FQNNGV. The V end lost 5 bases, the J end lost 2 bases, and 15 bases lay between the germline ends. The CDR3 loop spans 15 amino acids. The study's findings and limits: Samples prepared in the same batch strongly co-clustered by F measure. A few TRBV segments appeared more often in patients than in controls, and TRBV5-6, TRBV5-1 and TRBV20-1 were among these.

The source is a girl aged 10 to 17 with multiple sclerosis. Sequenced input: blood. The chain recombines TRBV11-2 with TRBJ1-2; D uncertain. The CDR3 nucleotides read TGTGCCAGCAGCCAACCTGCCCAGACCAACTATGGCTACACCTTC. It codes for CASSQPAQTNYGYTF. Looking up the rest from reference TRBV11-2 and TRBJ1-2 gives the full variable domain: EAGVAQSPRYKIIEKRQSVAFWCNPISGHATLYWYQQILGQGPKLLIQFQNNGVVDDSQLPKDRFSAERLKGVDSTLKIQPAKLEDSAVYLCASSQPAQTNYGYTFGSGTRLTVV.